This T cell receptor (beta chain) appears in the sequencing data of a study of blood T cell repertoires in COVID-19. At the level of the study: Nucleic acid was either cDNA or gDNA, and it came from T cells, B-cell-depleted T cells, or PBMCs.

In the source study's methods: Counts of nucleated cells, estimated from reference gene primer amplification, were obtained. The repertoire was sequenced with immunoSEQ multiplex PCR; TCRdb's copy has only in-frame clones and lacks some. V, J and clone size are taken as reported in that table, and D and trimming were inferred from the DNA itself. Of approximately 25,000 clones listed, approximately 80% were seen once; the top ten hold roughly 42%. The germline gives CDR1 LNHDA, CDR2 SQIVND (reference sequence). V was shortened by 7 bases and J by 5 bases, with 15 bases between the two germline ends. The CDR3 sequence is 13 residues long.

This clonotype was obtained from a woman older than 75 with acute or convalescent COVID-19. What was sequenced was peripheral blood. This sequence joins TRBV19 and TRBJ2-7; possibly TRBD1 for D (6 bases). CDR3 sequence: CASNIQGKDEQYF. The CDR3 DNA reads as TGTGCCAGTAACATCCAGGGGAAGGACGAGCAGTACTTC.